The TCR beta chain under discussion was sequenced for a study of blood T cell repertoires in COVID-19. Overall study context: COVID-19 samples, acute and convalescent, were from the United States, Italy and Spain. Sources were T cells, B-cell-depleted T cells, or PBMCs; the material itself was cDNA or gDNA.

Germline CDR1 and CDR2: MNHEY and SMNVEV (reference sequence). The CDR3 length is 19 residues. V lost 0 bases and J 5 bases, leaving 25 bases between the germline ends. How the authors handled the data: Amplification from reference gene primers served as the basis for estimated nucleated cell counts. TCRdb keeps only in-frame clones here, not all; method: immunoSEQ multiplex PCR. The DNA was the basis for D and trimming; V, J and clone size are from that table. The sample includes a few hundred thousand clones, roughly 89% of them seen just once. The sequence derives from a woman aged 30 to 39 with active or convalescent COVID-19. The sample was peripheral blood. This chain uses TRBV27 with TRBJ1-2, with D hard to call. CDR3 sequence reads: CASSLSSGYGYTSHYGYTF. The CDR3 region has the DNA TGTGCCAGCAGTTTATCCAGCGGCTATGGCTACACCTCACATTATGGCTACACCTTC.